This T cell receptor beta chain stems from a study of blood T cell repertoires in COVID-19. Study details: Collection of acute and convalescent COVID-19 samples took place in the United States, Italy and Spain. T cells, B-cell-depleted T cells, or PBMCs supplied cDNA or gDNA.

As handled by the study authors: Amplification with reference gene primers provided the estimates of nucleated cell counts. The repertoire was sequenced with immunoSEQ multiplex PCR; TCRdb's copy has only in-frame clones and lacks some. Clone size and V and J calls were adopted from that table, with D and trimming inferred from the DNA. The sample lists approximately 160,000 clones, under 85% occurring once. Sequencing was done on a sample of peripheral blood. The sequence was collected from a woman older than 75 with acute or convalescent COVID-19.

The CDR3 DNA is TGTGCCAGCAGTTACGATCCGGAGACTAGCGGGGGGGCCGGGGGCCAAGAGACCCAGTACTTC. Its protein product is CASSYDPETSGGAGGQETQYF. V and J are TRBV6-2 or TRBV6-3 and TRBJ2-5; 14 bases match TRBD2. Trimming at V came to 2 bases and at J to 1 base, leaving 15 bases not matched to a gene. There are 21 residues in the CDR3. CDR1 is MNHEY, CDR2 SVGEGT, per germline.